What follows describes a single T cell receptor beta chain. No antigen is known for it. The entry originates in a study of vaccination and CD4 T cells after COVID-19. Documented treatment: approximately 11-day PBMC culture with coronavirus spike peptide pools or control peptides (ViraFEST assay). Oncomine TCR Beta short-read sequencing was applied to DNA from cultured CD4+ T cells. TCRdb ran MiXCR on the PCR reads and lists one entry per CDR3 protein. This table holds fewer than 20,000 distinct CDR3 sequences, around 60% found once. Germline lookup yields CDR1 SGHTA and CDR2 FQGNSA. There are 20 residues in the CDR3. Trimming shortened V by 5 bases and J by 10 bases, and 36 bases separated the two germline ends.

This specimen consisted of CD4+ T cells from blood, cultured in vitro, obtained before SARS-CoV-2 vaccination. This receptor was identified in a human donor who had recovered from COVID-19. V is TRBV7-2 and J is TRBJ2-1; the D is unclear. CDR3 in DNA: TGTGCCAGCAGCCCGAAAAGCCTCCCCTCTTTGTGGAACAATGAGTTAGAGCAGTTCTTC. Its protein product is CASSPKSLPSLWNNELEQFF.